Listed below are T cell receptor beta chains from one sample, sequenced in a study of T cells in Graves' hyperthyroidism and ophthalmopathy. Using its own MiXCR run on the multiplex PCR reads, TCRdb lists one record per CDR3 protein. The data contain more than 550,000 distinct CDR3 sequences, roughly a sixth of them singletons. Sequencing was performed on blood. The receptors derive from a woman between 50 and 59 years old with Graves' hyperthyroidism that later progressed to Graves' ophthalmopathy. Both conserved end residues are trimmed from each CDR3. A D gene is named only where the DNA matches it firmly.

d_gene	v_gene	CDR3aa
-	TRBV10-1	ASSESNTGSQETQY
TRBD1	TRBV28	ASSLLDRGDSPLH
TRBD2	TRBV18	ASSPPGLVPNEQF
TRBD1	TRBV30	AWSVTGVNQPQH
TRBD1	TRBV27	ASSRGGTATNQPQH
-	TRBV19	ASSIHSRIETQY
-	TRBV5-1	ASGQWDPYEQY
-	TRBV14	ASSQEAIVNTEAF
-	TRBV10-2	ASSESMASTDTQY
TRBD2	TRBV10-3	AITGGTENTGELF
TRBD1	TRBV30	AWSAGGHTEAF
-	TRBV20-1	SASSWGLPYNEQF
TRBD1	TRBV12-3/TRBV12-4	ASSSGTVSTDTQY
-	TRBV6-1	ASTSGTTNEKLF
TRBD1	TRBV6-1	ASSEVRTGNEKLF
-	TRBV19	ASNTGPAETQY
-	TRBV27	ASKSPARTDTQY
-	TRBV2	ASSDGAGKYNEQF
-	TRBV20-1	SVLNPPTNTEAF
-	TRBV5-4	ASSFMGYQETQY
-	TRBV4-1	ASSQAPDRANQPQH
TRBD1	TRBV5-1	ASSRDRGEEEKLF